This T cell receptor beta chain came from a study of blood T cell repertoires in COVID-19. The wider study: Whether acute or convalescent, the COVID-19 samples came from the United States, Italy and Spain. Sources were T cells, B-cell-depleted T cells, or PBMCs; the material itself was cDNA or gDNA.

The CDR3 totals 14 residues. Per germline, CDR1 MNHEY and CDR2 SMNVEV (reference sequence). V dropped 3 bases and J dropped 5 bases, with 14 bases sitting between them. Per the original methods: The authors estimated nucleated cell counts from reference gene primer amplification. Repertoires were generated with immunoSEQ multiplex PCR, while TCRdb's copy carries only in-frame clones and drops some. V and J calls and clone size come straight from that table; D and trimming were deduced from the DNA. The data contain roughly 73,000 clones, about 82% of them singletons. This TCR came from a woman aged 60-75 years with acute or convalescent COVID-19. The sequenced sample consisted of peripheral blood. The rearrangement links TRBV27 to TRBJ2-7; D possibly corresponds to TRBD2 (7 bases). The CDR3 spells CASSLGLKGDEQYF. Here the CDR3 DNA reads TGTGCCAGCAGTTTGGGACTAAAGGGGGACGAGCAGTACTTC.